The 20 T cell receptor beta chains presented below share a single source sample, sequenced in a study of blood T cell repertoires in COVID-19. Assay: immunoSEQ multiplex PCR; the TCRdb copy retains only in-frame clones and omits some. The table includes nearly 110,000 clones, about three quarters detected once. The material sequenced was peripheral blood. The receptor set was obtained from an older man with acute or convalescent COVID-19.

This clone appeared once. The chain uses TRBV7-9 and TRBJ1-1, with 8 positions matching TRBD1. Per germline, CDR1 SEHNR and CDR2 FQNEAQ (reference sequence). The V gene end was trimmed by 4 bases and the J gene end by 7 bases; junction bases not matched to a gene: 2. CDR3 length: 12 amino acids. Written as DNA, the CDR3 is TGTGCCAGCAGCTCCGGACAGGGTGAAGCTTTCTTT. Its translation is CASSSGQGEAFF.

The chain is built from TRBV5-1 and TRBJ1-4; TRBD1 is a possible D gene (6 bases). The ends were cut back, 10 bases at V and 10 bases at J, with 23 bases in the middle. Germline assignment: CDR1 SGHRS and CDR2 YFSETQ. This CDR3 spans 14 amino acids. CDR3 region: CASHSGARGGKLFF. CDR3 bases: TGCGCCTCCCACTCCGGGGCCCGAGGGGGAAAACTGTTTTTT.

The chain links TRBV2 to TRBJ1-6; D remains ambiguous. Germline CDR1 SNHLY, CDR2 FYNNEI. The CDR3 runs to 14 residues. Trimming pared 8 bases from V and 1 base from J, leaving 9 bases between. The CDR3 coding sequence is TGTGCCAGCCGTTCTGAGTCCTATAATTCACCCCTCCACTTT. Protein sequence: CASRSESYNSPLHF. Filled out from reference TRBV2 and TRBJ1-6, the complete variable domain reads EPEVTQTPSHQVTQMGQEVILRCVPISNHLYFYWYRQILGQKVEFLVSFYNNEISEKSEIFDDQFSVERPDGSNFTLKIRSTKLEDSAMYFCASRSESYNSPLHFGNGTRLTVT.

The CDR3 DNA reads as TGTGCCAGCAGTGATTGGGACAGGTCCTACGAGCAGTACTTC. Its translation: CASSDWDRSYEQYF. The rearrangement joins TRBV2 to TRBJ2-7; 8 bases match TRBD1. J gave up 1 base and V 3 bases, and 2 bases lay outside the gene matches. CDR1 SNHLY and CDR2 FYNNEI come from the germline V gene. CDR3 length: 14 amino acids.

The gene calls are TRBV5-4 and TRBJ1-4, with 7 bases lining up with TRBD1. V was pared by 5 bases and J by 7 bases, with 5 bases of the junction left unmatched. The CDR3 runs 13 residues. Germline V lookup: CDR1 SGHNT, CDR2 YYREEE (reference sequence). CDR3 loop: CASSPNRGEKLFF. CDR3 DNA: TGTGCCAGCAGTCCCAACAGGGGTGAAAAACTGTTTTTT.

V gene TRBV19 combines with J gene TRBJ1-1, with TRBD1 identical over 9 bases. This CDR3 contains 15 residues. V was clipped by 5 bases and J by 4 bases; unmatched bases: 8. Germline V gives CDR1 LNHDA, CDR2 SQIVND (reference sequence). Written as DNA, the CDR3 is TGTGCCAGTAGTCTATGGACAGGGGAGGCCACTGAAGCTTTCTTT. It is translated as CASSLWTGEATEAFF.

For the CDR3, the DNA is TGTGCCAGCTCCCCCAGTGAGGGCGAGGGCTACACCTTC. Its protein is CASSPSEGEGYTF. The chain links TRBV2 to TRBJ1-2; D gene ambiguous. This CDR3 contains 13 residues. Germline CDR1 reads SNHLY; CDR2 reads FYNNEI. The V gene lost 8 bases and the J gene lost 8 bases, with 18 bases spanning the gap.

The gene calls are TRBV18 and TRBJ1-1; D might be TRBD1 (6 bases). CDR3 length: 15 amino acids. With 1 base removed from V and 3 bases from J, the gap between germline ends came to 12 bases. CDR1 is KGHSH, CDR2 LQKENI, per germline. The CDR3 DNA reads TGTGCCAGCTCACCACGATATGGGGGCGACACTGAAGCTTTCTTT. As protein: CASSPRYGGDTEAFF.

The chain joins TRBV14 to TRBJ2-3; tentatively, D is TRBD2 (7 bases). Germline CDR1 reads SGHDN; CDR2 reads FVKESK. V shed 1 base and J shed 2 bases, with 13 bases lying between them. The CDR3 runs 16 residues. The CDR3 sequence is CASSQVGGVFTDTQYF. CDR3 bases: TGTGCCAGCAGCCAAGTAGGGGGGGTCTTCACAGATACGCAGTATTTT.

This chain joins TRBV5-1 and TRBJ1-2; 8 nucleotides align to TRBD1. This CDR3 is 13 amino acids long. The trim removed 4 bases at V and 8 bases at J, leaving 7 bases unmatched. Germline V CDR1 and CDR2: SGHRS, YFSETQ. The CDR3 DNA reads TGCGCCAGCAGCGAGAACAGGGGGTACGGCTACACCTTC. This translates into CASSENRGYGYTF.

Concerning this clone itself: This sample also contains other DNA sequences that code for the same CDR3. The chain has TRBV7-8 and TRBJ1-2; the D is unclear. V was shortened by 6 bases and J by 4 bases, with 12 bases between the two germline ends. CDR3 length: 13 amino acids. Germline V gives CDR1 SGHVS, CDR2 FQNEAQ. The CDR3 coding sequence is TGTGCCAGCAGTCCTCCAGGACTCTATGGCTACACCTTC. It codes for CASSPPGLYGYTF.

The rearrangement uses TRBV3-1 (or the pseudogene TRBV3-2) and TRBJ2-7; 8 nucleotides line up with TRBD2. The junction had 11 bases not matched to a gene; V was cut back by 3 bases and J by 1 base. The CDR3 consists of 17 residues. Per germline, CDR1 LGHDT and CDR2 YNNKEL (reference sequence). The CDR3 reads CASSHQGLVGESYEQYF. The CDR3 DNA reads as TGTGCCAGCAGCCACCAGGGACTAGTGGGTGAGTCCTACGAGCAGTACTTC.

This clone was recorded only once. The V and J genes are TRBV18 and TRBJ2-7; weak D call: TRBD2 (5 bases). Germline values: CDR1 KGHSH, CDR2 LQKENI. Trimming removed 0 bases from V and 7 bases from J, with 16 bases in between. The CDR3 totals 15 residues. The CDR3 bases are TGTGCCAGCTCACCACCGGTCGGGGAGACGGGAGAGCAGTACTTC. It codes for CASSPPVGETGEQYF.

The chain joins TRBV3-1 (or the pseudogene TRBV3-2) to TRBJ2-1; TRBD1 might be the D (6 bases). Between the trimmed V and J ends, which lost 8 bases and 8 bases, there was a span of 22 bases. The CDR3 runs 15 residues. The germline V gene has CDR1 LGHDT and CDR2 YNNKEL (reference sequence). DNA of the CDR3: TGTGCCAGCGCAACGACAGGCCGTAGAAGCGATGAGCAGTTCTTC. It encodes CASATTGRRSDEQFF.

This clone has only a few counts. This rearrangement joins TRBV2 to TRBJ1-5; 8 nucleotides agree with TRBD1. Germline lookup yields CDR1 SNHLY and CDR2 FYNNEI. V lost 4 bases to trimming and J lost 0 bases; unmatched junction nucleotides: 14. The CDR3 extends over 19 amino acids. CDR3 protein: CASSGRTGTEAGSNQPQHF. CDR3 in DNA: TGTGCCAGCAGTGGCCGGACAGGGACGGAGGCTGGTAGCAATCAGCCCCAGCATTTT.

This chain connects TRBV27 to TRBJ2-2; a weak D match, TRBD1 (5 bases). There are 15 residues in the CDR3. Trimming shortened V by 8 bases and J by 5 bases, and 18 bases separated the two germline ends. Germline V CDR1 and CDR2: MNHEY, SMNVEV (reference sequence). The chain's CDR3 is CASGLLGVGTGELFF. Written as DNA, the CDR3 is TGTGCCAGCGGGCTCCTAGGGGTTGGGACCGGGGAGCTGTTTTTT.

This clone was seen more than once but under ten times. This chain links TRBV6-6 with TRBJ1-1, with D possibly TRBD1 on 5 matching bases. CDR3 length: 13 amino acids. Germline V lookup: CDR1 MNHNY, CDR2 SVGAGI (reference sequence). Deletions cut 4 bases from V and 4 bases from J, with 10 bases between. CDR3 loop: CASSFQGSTEAFF. CDR3 DNA: TGTGCCAGCAGTTTCCAGGGAAGCACTGAAGCTTTCTTT.

The chain recombines TRBV24-1 with TRBJ1-5, with D perhaps TRBD1 (6 bases). CDR1 is KGHDR, CDR2 SFDVKD, per germline. Trimming removed 7 bases from V and 6 bases from J, with 18 bases in between. The CDR3 contains 15 residues. CDR3 nucleotides: TGTGCCACCAGCGAACCGGGACATCCCTCTCAGCCCCAGCATTTT. This translates into CATSEPGHPSQPQHF.

The chain links TRBV11-1 to TRBJ1-3; D is perhaps TRBD1 (5 bases). The CDR3 is 15 amino acids. Germline-derived CDR1 and CDR2 are SGHAT and FQDESV (reference sequence). Trimming took off 2 bases at V and 2 bases at J, with 10 bases between the two ends. CDR3 DNA: TGTGCCAGCAGCTTACTCTCAGGGCCTGGAAACACCATATATTTT. Translating gives CASSLLSGPGNTIYF.

The rearrangement links TRBV7-3 to TRBJ2-1; 10 positions agree with TRBD1. Germline trimming cut 5 bases from V and 4 bases from J; bases unmatched to any gene: 5. Germline V CDR1 and CDR2: SGHTA, FQGTGA. This CDR3 has 15 residues. DNA of the CDR3: TGTGCCAGCAGCAGACAGGGGGCATCGTACAATGAGCAGTTCTTC. Residues: CASSRQGASYNEQFF.